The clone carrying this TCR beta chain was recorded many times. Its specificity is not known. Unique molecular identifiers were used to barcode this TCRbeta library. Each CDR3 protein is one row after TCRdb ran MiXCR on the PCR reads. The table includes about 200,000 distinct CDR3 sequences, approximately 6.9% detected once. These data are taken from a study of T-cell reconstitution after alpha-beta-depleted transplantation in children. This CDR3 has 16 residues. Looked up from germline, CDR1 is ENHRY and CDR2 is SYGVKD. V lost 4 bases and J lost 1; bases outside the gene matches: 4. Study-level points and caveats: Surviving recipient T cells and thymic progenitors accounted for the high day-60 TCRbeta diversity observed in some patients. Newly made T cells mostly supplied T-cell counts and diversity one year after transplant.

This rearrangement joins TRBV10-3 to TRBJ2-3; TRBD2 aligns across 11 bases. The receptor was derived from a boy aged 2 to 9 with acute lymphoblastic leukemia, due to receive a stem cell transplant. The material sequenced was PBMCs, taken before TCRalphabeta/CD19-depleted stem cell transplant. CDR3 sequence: CAISGPTSGGTDTQYF. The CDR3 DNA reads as TGTGCCATCAGTGGCCCGACTAGCGGGGGCACAGATACGCAGTATTTT.